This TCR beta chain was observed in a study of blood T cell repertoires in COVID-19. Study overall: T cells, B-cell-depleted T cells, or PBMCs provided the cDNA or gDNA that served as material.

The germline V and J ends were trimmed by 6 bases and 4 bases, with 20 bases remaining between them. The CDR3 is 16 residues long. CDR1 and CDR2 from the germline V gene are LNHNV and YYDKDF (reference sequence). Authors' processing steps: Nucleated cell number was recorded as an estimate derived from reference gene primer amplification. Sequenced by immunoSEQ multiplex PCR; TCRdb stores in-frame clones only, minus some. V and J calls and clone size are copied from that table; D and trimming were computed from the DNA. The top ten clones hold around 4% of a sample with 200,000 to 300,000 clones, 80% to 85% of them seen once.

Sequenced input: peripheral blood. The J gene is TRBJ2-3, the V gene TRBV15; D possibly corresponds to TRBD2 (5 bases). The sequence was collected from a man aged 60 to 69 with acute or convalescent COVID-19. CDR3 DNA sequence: TGTGCCACCAGACCAGCCCCGGGATCAGGCGCAGATACGCAGTATTTT. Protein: CATRPAPGSGADTQYF.